The 16 T cell receptor beta chains in this list originate from one sample, sequenced in a study of T cell responses to AZD1222 COVID-19 vaccine. Measured with immunoSEQ multiplex PCR; TCRdb has only the in-frame clones, and not every one. The sample has 100,000 to 150,000 clones, roughly nine tenths seen once. Here the sequenced sample was peripheral blood, taken on day 0 of AZD1222 vaccination. These receptors were collected from an adult in good health.

The gene calls are TRBV5-1 and TRBJ2-3; D gene ambiguous. Per germline, CDR1 SGHRS and CDR2 YFSETQ. CDR3 length equals 16 residues. V was cut by 0 bases and J by 1 base, with 12 bases left in between. The CDR3 is CASSLVVAPGTDTQYF. The CDR3 DNA sequence: TGCGCCAGCAGCTTGGTAGTCGCTCCAGGCACAGATACGCAGTATTTT. Together with reference TRBV5-1 and TRBJ2-3, the CDR3 gives the full variable domain: KAGVTQTPRYLIKTRGQQVTLSCSPISGHRSVSWYQQTPGQGLQFLFEYFSETQRNKGNFPGRFSGRQFSNSRSEMNVSTLELGDSALYLCASSLVVAPGTDTQYFGPGTRLTVL.

The chain employs TRBV12-3 or TRBV12-4 and TRBJ1-1; D is uncertain. This CDR3 spans 13 amino acids. The V end was cut by 6 bases, the J end by 1 base, with 9 bases between. CDR3 loop: CASRNLENTEAFF. The DNA for the CDR3 is TGTGCCAGCAGGAACCTAGAGAACACTGAAGCTTTCTTT.

CDR3 sequence: CAISEVSTEAFF. The CDR3 nucleotides are TGTGCCATCAGTGAAGTTAGCACTGAAGCTTTCTTT. This rearrangement joins TRBV10-3 to TRBJ1-1; no clear D gene. The V gene lost 3 bases and the J gene lost 4 bases, with 6 bases spanning the gap. Germline CDR1 is ENHRY and CDR2 is SYGVKD. The CDR3 extends over 12 amino acids.

This clone was observed a handful of times. The V call is TRBV21-1, the J call TRBJ1-5; TRBD1 is taken as the D call from the table, unchecked against the DNA. TRBV21-1 is labeled a pseudogene. This CDR3 contains 21 residues. CDR3 region: CASSKEAEDRAWSLGNQPQHF. Written as DNA, the CDR3 is TGTGCCAGCAGCAAAGAAGCTGAGGACAGGGCGTGGAGTCTGGGCAATCAGCCCCAGCATTTT.

The rearrangement uses TRBV6-5 and TRBJ2-7, with a tentative D call TRBD1 (6 bases). Germline CDR1 reads MNHEY; CDR2 reads SVGAGI. V shed 6 bases and J shed 4 bases, with 13 bases lying between them. The CDR3 spans 13 residues. Here the CDR3 DNA reads TGTGCCAGCAGCCTAACAGGGAAATACGAGCAGTACTTC. It codes for CASSLTGKYEQYF.

The genes are TRBV30 and TRBJ1-5; D perhaps matches TRBD1 (6 bases). CDR1 is GTSNPN, CDR2 SVGIG, per germline (reference sequence). The length of the CDR3 is 16 residues. Trimming took 2 bases from V and 7 from J, leaving 21 bases between them. As DNA, the CDR3 is TGTGCCTGGAGTCACGATGCGGGGGCCGGAAGGCAGCCCCAGCATTTT. Translated: CAWSHDAGAGRQPQHF. The whole variable domain, remainder taken from reference TRBV30 and TRBJ1-5, is SQTIHQWPATLVQPVGSPLSLECTVEGTSNPNLYWYRQAAGRGLQLLFYSVGIGQISSEVPQNLSASRPQDRQFILSSKKLLLSDSGFYLCAWSHDAGAGRQPQHFGDGTRLSIL.

The chain combines TRBV12-3 or TRBV12-4 with TRBJ1-1; D is uncertain. The ends were cut back, 8 bases at V and 4 bases at J, with 14 bases in the middle. The CDR3 has 13 amino acids. DNA of the CDR3: TGTGCCAGCGACAAGGCCGGCGGCACTGAAGCTTTCTTT. This codes for CASDKAGGTEAFF.

V is TRBV19 and J is TRBJ2-6, with 11 nucleotides matching TRBD1. V lost 5 bases to trimming and J lost 0 bases; unmatched junction nucleotides: 6. This CDR3 is 18 amino acids long. Germline lookup yields CDR1 LNHDA and CDR2 SQIVND (reference sequence). This CDR3 is CASSAGTGGTSGANVLTF. The CDR3 DNA sequence: TGTGCCAGTAGTGCCGGGACAGGGGGTACCTCTGGGGCCAACGTCCTGACTTTC. The full variable domain, in which reference TRBV19 and TRBJ2-6 provide the parts outside the CDR3, is DGGITQSPKYLFRKEGQNVTLSCEQNLNHDAMYWYRQDPGQGLRLIYYSQIVNDFQKGDIAEGYSVSREKKESFPLTVTSAQKNPTAFYLCASSAGTGGTSGANVLTFGAGSRLTVL.

This rearrangement joins TRBV18 to TRBJ1-1; TRBD1 matches at 10 bases. This CDR3 region has 16 residues. Per the germline V gene, CDR1 is KGHSH and CDR2 is LQKENI. After removal of 2 bases from V and 7 bases from J, the junction contained 10 bases not matched to a gene. The CDR3 bases are TGTGCCAGCTCACCAGGGACAGGGGATACCGGTAATGAAGCTTTCTTT. It translates to CASSPGTGDTGNEAFF.

The chain employs TRBV5-5 and TRBJ1-1; D not resolved. Trimming removed 3 bases from V and 6 bases from J, with 15 bases in between. From germline, CDR1 is SGHKS and CDR2 YYEKEE (reference sequence). The CDR3 is made up of 14 amino acids. CDR3 protein: CASSWIGLFPEAFF. The CDR3 nucleotides are TGTGCCAGCAGCTGGATTGGACTCTTCCCTGAAGCTTTCTTT.

This sequence joins TRBV6-6 and TRBJ1-3; D is uncertain. V gave up 3 bases and J gave up 4 bases, with 7 bases separating them. Germline loops: CDR1 MNHNY, CDR2 SVGAGI (reference sequence). This CDR3 is built from 13 residues. The CDR3 nucleotides read TGTGCCAGCAGTTATTACGGAGGAAACACCATATATTTT. Its translation: CASSYYGGNTIYF.

This chain joins TRBV10-3 and TRBJ1-5, with no clear D. With 0 bases removed from V and 1 base from J, the gap between germline ends came to 4 bases. CDR3 length: 14 amino acids. Germline V CDR1 and CDR2: ENHRY, SYGVKD. The CDR3 loop reads CAISESRSNQPQHF. In nucleotides, the CDR3 is TGTGCCATCAGTGAGTCCCGAAGCAATCAGCCCCAGCATTTT.

The V gene is TRBV7-9, the J gene TRBJ1-5; the D is unclear. The CDR3 covers 14 residues. CDR1 is SEHNR and CDR2 is FQNEAQ in the germline V gene (reference sequence). V shed 2 bases and J shed 1 base, with 6 bases lying between them. CDR3 nucleotides: TGTGCCAGCAGCTTAAGAGGCAGCAATCAGCCCCAGCATTTT. Its translation: CASSLRGSNQPQHF.

This chain joins TRBV4-2 and TRBJ2-1, with D possibly matching TRBD2 (5 bases). Trimming took 0 bases from V and 8 from J, leaving 17 bases between them. CDR1 and CDR2 from the germline V gene are LGHNA and YNFKEQ. This CDR3 spans 16 amino acids. CDR3 sequence: CASSQETLANRYEQFF. The DNA of the CDR3 is TGTGCCAGCAGCCAAGAAACGCTAGCCAACAGATATGAGCAGTTCTTC.

CDR3 sequence reads: CASSWDRQNTEAFF. The CDR3 DNA reads as TGTGCCAGCAGTTGGGACCGACAAAACACTGAAGCTTTCTTT. The chain has TRBV2 and TRBJ1-1; possibly TRBD1 for D (5 bases). Trimming left V 5 bases short and J 2 bases short, with 12 bases between. Germline-derived CDR1 and CDR2 are SNHLY and FYNNEI. The CDR3 sequence is 14 residues long.

The genes are TRBV29-1 and TRBJ2-3; D gene uncertain. V was clipped by 7 bases and J by 5 bases, with 10 bases between them. CDR1 and CDR2 from the germline V gene are SQVTM and ANQGSEA. The CDR3 sequence is 11 residues long. Written as DNA, the CDR3 is TGCAGCGGACGCCTTGAAGATACGCAGTATTTT. It is translated as CSGRLEDTQYF.